This T cell receptor (beta chain) was observed in a study of cytomegalovirus exposure and HLA in healthy donors. Study results and caveats: Exclusion applied to some V segments, including TRBV6-2 and TRBV6-3, as they were indistinguishable. Based on reports, TCR beta sequences accurately predicted HLA-A and HLA-B alleles for most subjects. In an earlier analysis, about 87% or about 30%: the productive usage of most TCR beta V segments.

On this clone itself: Its cognate antigen is unknown.

The study ran its PCR with 60 Vbeta and 13 Jbeta primers. Produced via immunoSEQ multiplex PCR; TCRdb's table is partial and in-frame only. The sample yields more than 85,000 clones, 86% seen once. The CDR3 has 13 residues. The V gene's germline CDR1 is ENHRY and CDR2 SYGVKD. The J segment lost 3 bases and the V segment lost 10 bases, leaving 7 bases of the junction unmatched. The chain combines TRBV10-3 with TRBJ2-3; 7 bases are shared with TRBD2. The source material was PBMCs. The receptor was derived from a man aged 35 to 55 in good health and CMV-seronegative. The CDR3 coding sequence is TGTGCCACGCGGGAGCCGGCGACAGATACGCAGTATTTT. It codes for CATREPATDTQYF.